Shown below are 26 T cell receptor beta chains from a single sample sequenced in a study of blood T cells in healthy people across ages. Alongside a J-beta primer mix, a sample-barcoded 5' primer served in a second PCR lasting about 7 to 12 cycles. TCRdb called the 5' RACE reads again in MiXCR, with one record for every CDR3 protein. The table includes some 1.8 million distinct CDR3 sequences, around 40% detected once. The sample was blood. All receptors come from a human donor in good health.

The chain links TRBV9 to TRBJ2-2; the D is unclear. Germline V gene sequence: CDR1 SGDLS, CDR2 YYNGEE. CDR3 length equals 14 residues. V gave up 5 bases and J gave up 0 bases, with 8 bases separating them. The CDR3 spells CASRTSPNTGELFF. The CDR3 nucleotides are TGTGCCAGCAGGACTTCACCGAACACCGGGGAGCTGTTTTTT.

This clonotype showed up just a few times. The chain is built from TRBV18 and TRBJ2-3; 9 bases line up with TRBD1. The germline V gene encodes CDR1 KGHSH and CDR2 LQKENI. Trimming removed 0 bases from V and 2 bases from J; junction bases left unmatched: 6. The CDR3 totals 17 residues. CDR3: CASSPPIQGAHTDTQYF. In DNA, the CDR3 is TGTGCCAGCTCACCACCGATACAGGGGGCTCACACAGATACGCAGTATTTT.

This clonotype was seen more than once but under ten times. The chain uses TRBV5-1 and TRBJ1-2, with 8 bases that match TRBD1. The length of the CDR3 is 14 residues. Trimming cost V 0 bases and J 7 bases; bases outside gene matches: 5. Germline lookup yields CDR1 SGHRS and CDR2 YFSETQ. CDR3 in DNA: TGCGCCAGCAGCTTGGAACGGACAGGGATTGGCTACACCTTC. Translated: CASSLERTGIGYTF.

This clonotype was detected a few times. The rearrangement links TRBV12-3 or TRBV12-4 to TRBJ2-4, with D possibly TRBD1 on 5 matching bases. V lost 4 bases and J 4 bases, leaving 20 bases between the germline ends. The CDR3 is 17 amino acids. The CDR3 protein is CASSSRLGLVAKNIQYF. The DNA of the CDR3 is TGTGCCAGCAGTTCTCGGTTGGGGCTAGTAGCTAAAAACATTCAGTACTTC.

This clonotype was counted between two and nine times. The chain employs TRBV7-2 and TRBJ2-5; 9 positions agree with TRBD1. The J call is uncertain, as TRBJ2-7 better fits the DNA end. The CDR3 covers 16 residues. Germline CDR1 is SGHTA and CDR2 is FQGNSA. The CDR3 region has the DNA TGTGCCAGCAGCTTAGCTGGGACAGGGAGTACCTACGAGCAGTACTTC. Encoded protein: CASSLAGTGSTYEQYF.

In nucleotides, the CDR3 is TGTGCCAGCCCACAGGAAAGCGGGCAAGAGACCCAGTACTTC. Its protein product is CASPQESGQETQYF. J is TRBJ2-5 and V is TRBV7-2, with D maybe TRBD2 (6 bases). CDR1 is SGHTA, CDR2 FQGNSA, per germline. CDR3 size: 14 residues. V lost 8 bases and J 2 bases, leaving 15 bases between the germline ends.

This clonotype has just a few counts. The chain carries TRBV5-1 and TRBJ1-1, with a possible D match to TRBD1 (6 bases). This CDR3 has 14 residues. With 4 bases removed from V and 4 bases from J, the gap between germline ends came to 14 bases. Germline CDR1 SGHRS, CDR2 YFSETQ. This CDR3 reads CASSPQGFGTEAFF. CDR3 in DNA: TGCGCCAGCAGCCCACAGGGCTTTGGCACTGAAGCTTTCTTT.

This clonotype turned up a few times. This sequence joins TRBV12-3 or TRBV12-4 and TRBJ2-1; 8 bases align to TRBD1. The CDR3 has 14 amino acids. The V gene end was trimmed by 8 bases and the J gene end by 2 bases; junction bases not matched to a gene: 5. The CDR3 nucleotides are TGTGCCAGCCAAAAACAGGGGGCCTACAATGAGCAGTTCTTC. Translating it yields CASQKQGAYNEQFF.

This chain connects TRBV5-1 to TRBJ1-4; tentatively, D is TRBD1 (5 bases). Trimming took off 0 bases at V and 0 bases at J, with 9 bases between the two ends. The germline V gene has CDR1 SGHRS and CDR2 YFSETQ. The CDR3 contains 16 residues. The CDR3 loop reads CASSLGGSTTNEKLFF. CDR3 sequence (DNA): TGCGCCAGCAGCTTGGGGGGGAGTACAACTAATGAAAAACTGTTTTTT. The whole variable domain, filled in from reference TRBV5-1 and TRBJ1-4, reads KAGVTQTPRYLIKTRGQQVTLSCSPISGHRSVSWYQQTPGQGLQFLFEYFSETQRNKGNFPGRFSGRQFSNSRSEMNVSTLELGDSALYLCASSLGGSTTNEKLFFGSGTQLSVL.

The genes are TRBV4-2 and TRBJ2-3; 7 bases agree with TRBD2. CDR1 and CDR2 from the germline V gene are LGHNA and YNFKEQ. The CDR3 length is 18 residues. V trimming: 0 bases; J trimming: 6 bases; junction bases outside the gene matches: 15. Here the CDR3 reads CASSQDFLDNFGGDTQYF. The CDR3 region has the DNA TGTGCCAGCAGCCAAGATTTTCTGGACAACTTCGGGGGGGATACGCAGTATTTT.

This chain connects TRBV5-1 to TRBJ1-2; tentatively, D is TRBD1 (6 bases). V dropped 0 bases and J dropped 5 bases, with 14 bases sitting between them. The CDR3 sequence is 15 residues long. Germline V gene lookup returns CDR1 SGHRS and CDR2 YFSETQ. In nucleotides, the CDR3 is TGCGCCAGCAGCTTGGTTAGGGGGGCTGAATATGGCTACACCTTC. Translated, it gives CASSLVRGAEYGYTF. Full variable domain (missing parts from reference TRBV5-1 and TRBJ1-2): KAGVTQTPRYLIKTRGQQVTLSCSPISGHRSVSWYQQTPGQGLQFLFEYFSETQRNKGNFPGRFSGRQFSNSRSEMNVSTLELGDSALYLCASSLVRGAEYGYTFGSGTRLTVV.

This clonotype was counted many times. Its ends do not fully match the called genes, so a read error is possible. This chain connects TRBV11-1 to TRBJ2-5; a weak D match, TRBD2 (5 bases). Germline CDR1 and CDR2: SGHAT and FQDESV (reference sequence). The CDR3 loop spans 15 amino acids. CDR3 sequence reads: CASSVARSSQETQYF. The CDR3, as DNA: TGTGCCAGCAGCGTAGCGCGAAGCAGCCAAGAGACCCAGTACTTC.

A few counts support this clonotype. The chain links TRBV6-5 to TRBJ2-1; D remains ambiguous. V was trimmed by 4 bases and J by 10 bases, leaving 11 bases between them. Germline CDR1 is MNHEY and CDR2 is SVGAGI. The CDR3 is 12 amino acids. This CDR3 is CASSSHGREQFF. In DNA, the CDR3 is TGTGCCAGCAGTTCCCACGGGCGCGAGCAGTTCTTC.

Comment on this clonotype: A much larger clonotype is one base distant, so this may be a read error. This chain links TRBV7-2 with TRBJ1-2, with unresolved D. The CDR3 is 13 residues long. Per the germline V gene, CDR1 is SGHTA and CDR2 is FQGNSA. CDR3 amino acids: CASGLLVAYGYTF. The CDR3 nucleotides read TGTGCCAGCGGCTTATTGGTTGCTTATGGCTACACCTTC. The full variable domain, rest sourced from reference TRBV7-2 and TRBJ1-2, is GAGVSQSPSNKVTEKGKDVELRCDPISGHTALYWYRQSLGQGLEFLIYFQGNSAPDKSGLPSDRFSAERTGGSVSTLTIQRTQQEDSAVYLCASGLLVAYGYTFGSGTRLTVV.

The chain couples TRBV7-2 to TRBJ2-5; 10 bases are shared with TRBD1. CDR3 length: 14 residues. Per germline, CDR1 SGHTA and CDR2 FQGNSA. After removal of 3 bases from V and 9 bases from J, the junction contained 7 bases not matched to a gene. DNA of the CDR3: TGTGCCAGCAGCTTGGCCGGGACAGGGGTTCCCCAGTACTTC. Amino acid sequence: CASSLAGTGVPQYF.

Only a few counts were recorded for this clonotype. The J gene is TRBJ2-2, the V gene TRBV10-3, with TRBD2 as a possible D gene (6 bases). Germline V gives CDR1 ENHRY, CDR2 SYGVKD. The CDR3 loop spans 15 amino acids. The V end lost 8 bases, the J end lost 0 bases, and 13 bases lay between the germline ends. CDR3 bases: TGTGCCATCGGAGGCCGGGAGACGAACACCGGGGAGCTGTTTTTT. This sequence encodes CAIGGRETNTGELFF.

The CDR3 DNA reads as TGTGCCAGCAGCCCCTTAGGCCCGGGACAGATTCGGGGCTACACCTTC. Its protein is CASSPLGPGQIRGYTF. The chain is built from TRBV11-2 and TRBJ1-2; TRBD1 matches 7 bases. The CDR3 runs 16 residues. From germline, CDR1 is SGHAT and CDR2 FQNNGV. The junction had 17 bases not matched to a gene; V was cut back by 5 bases and J by 8 bases.

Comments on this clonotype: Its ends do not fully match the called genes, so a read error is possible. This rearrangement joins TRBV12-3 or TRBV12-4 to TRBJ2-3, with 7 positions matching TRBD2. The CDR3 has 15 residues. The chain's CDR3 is CASTLLQREADAQYF. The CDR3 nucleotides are TGTGCCAGCACTCTACTTCAGCGGGAAGCAGATGCGCAATATTTT.

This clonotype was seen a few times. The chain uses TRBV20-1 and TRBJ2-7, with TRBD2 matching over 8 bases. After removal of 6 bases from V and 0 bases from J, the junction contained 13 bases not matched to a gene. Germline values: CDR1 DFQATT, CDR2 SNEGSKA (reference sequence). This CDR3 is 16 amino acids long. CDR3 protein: CSASRLGGRSSYEQYF. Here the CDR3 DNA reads TGCAGTGCCTCCCGGCTGGGCGGGAGGAGCTCCTACGAGCAGTACTTC.

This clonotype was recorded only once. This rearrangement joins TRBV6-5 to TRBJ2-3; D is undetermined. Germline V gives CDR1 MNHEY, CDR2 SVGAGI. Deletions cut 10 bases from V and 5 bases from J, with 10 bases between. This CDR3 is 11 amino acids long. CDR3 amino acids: CATRTKDTQYF. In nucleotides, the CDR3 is TGTGCCACCAGAACTAAAGATACGCAGTATTTT.

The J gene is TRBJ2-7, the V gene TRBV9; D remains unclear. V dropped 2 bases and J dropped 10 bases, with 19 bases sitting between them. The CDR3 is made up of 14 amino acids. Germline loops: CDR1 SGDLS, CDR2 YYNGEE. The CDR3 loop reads CASSVGPYQEIQYF. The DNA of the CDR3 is TGTGCCAGCAGCGTCGGTCCGTACCAAGAGATCCAGTACTTC. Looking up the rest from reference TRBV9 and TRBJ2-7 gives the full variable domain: DSGVTQTPKHLITATGQRVTLRCSPRSGDLSVYWYQQSLDQGLQFLIQYYNGEERAKGNILERFSAQQFPDLHSELNLSSLELGDSALYFCASSVGPYQEIQYFGPGTRLTVT.

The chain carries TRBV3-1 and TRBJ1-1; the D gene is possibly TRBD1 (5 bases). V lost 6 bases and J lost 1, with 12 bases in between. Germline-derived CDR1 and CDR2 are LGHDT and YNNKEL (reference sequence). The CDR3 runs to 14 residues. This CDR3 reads CASRPMGPNTEAFF. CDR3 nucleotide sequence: TGTGCCAGCAGACCAATGGGACCGAACACTGAAGCTTTCTTT.

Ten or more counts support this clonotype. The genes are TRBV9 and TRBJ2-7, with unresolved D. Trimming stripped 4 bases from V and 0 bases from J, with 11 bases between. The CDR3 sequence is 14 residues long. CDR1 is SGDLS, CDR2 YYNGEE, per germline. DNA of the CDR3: TGTGCCAGCAGCCCGTCCCCCTACTCCTACGAGCAGTACTTC. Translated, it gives CASSPSPYSYEQYF.

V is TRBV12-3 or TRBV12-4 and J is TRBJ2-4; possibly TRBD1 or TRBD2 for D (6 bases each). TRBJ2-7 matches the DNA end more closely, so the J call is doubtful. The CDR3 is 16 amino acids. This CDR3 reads CASSLDPEGGSDEQYF. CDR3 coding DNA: TGTGCCAGCAGTTTAGACCCGGAGGGGGGTTCGGACGAGCAGTACTTC.

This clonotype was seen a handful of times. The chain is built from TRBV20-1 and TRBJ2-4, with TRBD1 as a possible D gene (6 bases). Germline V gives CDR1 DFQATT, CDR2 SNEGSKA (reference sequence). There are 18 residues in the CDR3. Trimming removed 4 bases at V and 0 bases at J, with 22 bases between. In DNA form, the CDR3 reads TGCAGTGCTAAAGTGACAGGACAGAATCTACTAGCCAAAAACATTCAGTACTTC. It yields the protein CSAKVTGQNLLAKNIQYF.

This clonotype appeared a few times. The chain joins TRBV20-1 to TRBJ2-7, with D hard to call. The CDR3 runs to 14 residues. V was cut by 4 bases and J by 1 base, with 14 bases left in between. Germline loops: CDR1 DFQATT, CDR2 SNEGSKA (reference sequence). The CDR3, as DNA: TGCAGTGCTACTGAAGCCGGGTTTTCCTACGAGCAGTACTTC. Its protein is CSATEAGFSYEQYF.